This paragraph covers one TCR beta chain sequence. Its antigen remains unidentified. This record belongs to a study of graft-versus-host responses after intestinal transplantation. The overall study: Each recipient received a multivisceral, liver-intestinal, or isolated intestinal graft. Each recipient received anti-thymocyte globulin induction, then tacrolimus and steroids for 2 to 4 years.

General study findings and limits: GvH clones appeared in recipient marrow, some first in ileum or blood. Allograft graft-versus-host to host-versus-graft clonal ratios ran high in patients with graft-donor T cell macrochimerism.

The protocol was immunoSEQ multiplex PCR, while the TCRdb copy is restricted to in-frame clones and leaves out a portion. The table records some 120,000 clones, 90% to 95% of them present only once. CDR1 and CDR2 (germline): SEHNR, FQNEAQ (reference sequence). The CDR3 runs to 12 residues. With V trimmed by 4 bases and J by 8 bases, 3 bases remained unmatched. The J gene is TRBJ1-2, the V gene TRBV7-9; 8 bases align to TRBD1. The clonotype was recovered from a human donor who received an intestinal transplant. The specimen was unstimulated CD4+ T cells sorted from spleen or lymph node cells, collected before intestinal transplant. The CDR3 nucleotides are TGTGCCAGCAGCTCCGACAGGGGAGGCTACACCTTC. Its protein product is CASSSDRGGYTF.